Below, 10 T cell receptor beta chains from the same sample are listed, as sequenced in a study of tumor-infiltrating lymphocytes in primary liver carcinoma. The authors made TCR beta cDNA from about 500 ng total RNA with a constant-region primer. Nested multiplex PCR, run for three rounds with slightly modified ARM-PCR, yielded TCR beta libraries. With TRBV1-TRBV30 forward primers and a C-beta reverse primer, the first two PCR rounds were run for about 10 cycles each. From the multiplex PCR reads, TCRdb called clonotypes with MiXCR, one entry per CDR3 protein. The sample lists 250,000 to 400,000 distinct CDR3 sequences, 50% to 70% occurring once. Germline DNA was also extracted, and blood RNA derived from unsorted whole blood. Sequencing was done on a sample of peripheral blood. The receptors come from a middle-aged man with primary liver carcinoma and hepatitis B virus infection.

This clonotype was counted ten times or more. J is TRBJ2-3 and V is TRBV4-3; 8 nucleotides line up with TRBD2. The CDR3 is made up of 19 amino acids. V shed 0 bases and J 0 bases; nucleotides not matched to a gene: 11. Per germline, CDR1 LGHNA and CDR2 YSLEER. The CDR3 loop reads CASSQDLYSGGLSTDTQYF. The DNA for the CDR3 is TGCGCCAGCAGCCAAGATTTGTACAGCGGGGGTCTTAGCACAGATACGCAGTATTTT.

The count of this clonotype is one. This clone may be a read error of a much larger clone one base away. V gene TRBV5-5 combines with J gene TRBJ1-5; no firm D call. CDR3 length: 14 residues. CDR1 and CDR2 (germline): SGHKS, YYEKEE (reference sequence). Written as DNA, the CDR3 is TGTACCAGCAGCTTGGTGTCAGAAGATCAGCCCCAGCATTTT. Its protein product is CTSSLVSEDQPQHF.

On this clonotype: Relative to the germline gene, one junction end is altered; a read error may explain this. The chain has TRBV29-1 and TRBJ1-5; D is perhaps TRBD1 (5 bases). Per germline, CDR1 SQVTM and CDR2 ANQGSEA. This CDR3 contains 14 residues. In DNA, the CDR3 is TGCAGCATTGGTGGGGCGGTGGGCAATCAGCCCCAGCTTTTT. Translating gives CSIGGAVGNQPQLF.

With respect to this clonotype: This may stem from a read error, because a much larger clone lies one nucleotide away. The chain combines TRBV4-3 with TRBJ2-3; 11 nucleotides align to TRBD2. The CDR3 is 16 residues long. V lost 2 bases, J lost 5 bases, and 6 bases stayed unmatched. The V gene's germline CDR1 is LGHNA and CDR2 YSLEER. The CDR3 DNA is TGCGCCAGCAGCCAAATAGGGCTAGCGGGAGGAGATACGCAGTATTTT. Translated, it gives CASSQIGLAGGDTQYF.

This clonotype was counted many times. This chain connects TRBV4-1 to TRBJ1-6; D is unresolved. Germline lookup yields CDR1 MGHRA and CDR2 YSYEKL. The length of the CDR3 is 14 residues. V gave up 1 base and J gave up 5 bases, with 6 bases separating them. The CDR3 region has the DNA TGCGCCAGCAGCCAAGTTACCGATAATTCACCCCTCCACTTT. Translation: CASSQVTDNSPLHF.

The sample holds one count of this clonotype. The genes are TRBV4-1 and TRBJ2-2; 9 nucleotides align to TRBD2. Unmatched junction bases numbered 10, after V lost 1 base and J lost 7 bases. CDR3 length: 17 amino acids. Germline CDR1 MGHRA, CDR2 YSYEKL. For the CDR3, the DNA is TGCGCCAGCAGCCAAGCAGATGGCGGGAGGGCCGGCGGGGAGCTGTTTTTT. It codes for CASSQADGGRAGGELFF.

This rearrangement joins TRBV12-3 or TRBV12-4 to TRBJ2-1; 11 positions match TRBD2. The CDR3 is 16 amino acids. V lost 7 bases and J lost 6; bases outside the gene matches: 11. The CDR3 here is CASISGGTSGTNEQFF. Here the CDR3 DNA reads TGTGCCAGCATCAGTGGAGGGACTAGCGGCACCAATGAGCAGTTCTTC.

As regards this clonotype: A much larger clone is a single base away; this may be a read error. The genes are TRBV6-2 or TRBV6-3 and TRBJ2-3; 10 positions agree with TRBD1. Per germline, CDR1 MNHEY and CDR2 SVGEGT. The CDR3 extends over 15 amino acids. Written as DNA, the CDR3 is TGTGTCAGCAGTAGCGGGACAGGGGTAGCAGATACGCAGTATTTT. Protein sequence: CVSSSGTGVADTQYF.

This clonotype has a single count. This chain links TRBV5-4 with TRBJ2-3, with D hard to call. Germline V CDR1 and CDR2: SGHNT, YYREEE (reference sequence). The ends were cut back, 0 bases at V and 5 bases at J, with 13 bases in the middle. This CDR3 has 15 residues. CDR3 coding DNA: TGTGCCAGCAGCTTGGCCAATCGAGACCTAGATACGCAGTATTTT. Protein product: CASSLANRDLDTQYF.

As concerns this clonotype: One end of the junction does not line up with germline, which may come from a read error. This chain links TRBV11-3 with TRBJ2-1; D may be TRBD2 (5 bases). The length of the CDR3 is 14 residues. Germline V gene data show CDR1 as SGHNT and CDR2 as YENEEA. The CDR3 sequence: CAGSLGTSYNEQFF. The CDR3 nucleotides are TGTGCCGGCAGCTTAGGAACTAGTTATAATGAGCAGTTCTTC.